What follows are 27 T cell receptor beta chains derived from one specimen sequenced in a study of glioma-infiltrating T cells. TCR alpha and beta CDR3 regions were amplified from RNA using iRepertoire nested multiplex PCR. TCRdb processed the multiplex PCR reads anew with MiXCR; each CDR3 protein has one entry. The sample gives about 130,000 distinct CDR3 sequences, 24% of which show up once; about a quarter is in the top ten. The sample taken for sequencing was glioma tissue, nonneoplastic brain tissue, or PBMCs (not recorded which). These receptors all stem from a human donor with low-grade glioma or glioblastoma, undergoing nonglioma brain surgery, or in good health (not recorded which).

The V and J genes are TRBV20-1 and TRBJ2-1; TRBD2 agrees at 8 bases. The V segment lost 6 bases and the J segment 2 bases; nucleotides outside the gene matches: 6. The CDR3 covers 14 residues. Germline CDR1 and CDR2: DFQATT and SNEGSKA (reference sequence). This CDR3 is CSAAVLAAYNEQFF. The CDR3 DNA follows: TGCAGTGCCGCGGTACTAGCGGCCTACAATGAGCAGTTCTTC.

In this sample, this clonotype turned up a few times. The CDR3 spells CASSQGGTSNWPQHF. In DNA form, the CDR3 reads TGCGCCAGCAGCCAAGGGGGGACGTCGAACTGGCCCCAGCATTTT. This rearrangement joins TRBV4-1 to TRBJ1-5; maybe TRBD1 (5 bases). The CDR3 is made up of 15 amino acids. Germline values: CDR1 MGHRA, CDR2 YSYEKL. Trimming cost V 1 base and J 9 bases, with 16 bases left between them.

This clonotype was detected a few times. This rearrangement joins TRBV6-1 to TRBJ1-2; no definite D call. Trimming removed 6 bases from V and 4 bases from J, with 12 bases in between. The CDR3 contains 13 residues. Germline V gives CDR1 MNHNS, CDR2 SASEGT. The CDR3 protein is CASRQDGIYGYTF. CDR3 coding DNA: TGTGCCAGCAGACAAGACGGAATCTATGGCTACACCTTC.

The J gene is TRBJ1-3, the V gene TRBV5-1; perhaps TRBD1 as D (6 bases). Germline loops: CDR1 SGHRS, CDR2 YFSETQ. The CDR3 is 15 amino acids. V dropped 3 bases and J dropped 0 bases, with 10 bases sitting between them. The CDR3 loop is CASSSDSYSGNTIYF. CDR3 DNA sequence: TGCGCCAGCAGCTCGGACAGCTACTCTGGAAACACCATATATTTT.

This clonotype was seen many times. The CDR3 bases are TGTGCCAGCATGTTGGACACTGAAGCTTTCTTT. Its protein is CASMLDTEAFF. The chain has TRBV28 and TRBJ1-1; no firm D call. The CDR3 loop spans 11 amino acids. V gave up 7 bases and J gave up 3 bases, with 6 bases separating them. Germline loops: CDR1 MDHEN, CDR2 SYDVKM.

The V and J genes are TRBV6-1 and TRBJ2-1, with no clear D. In germline, CDR1 is MNHNS, CDR2 SASEGT. The CDR3 consists of 15 residues. The V and J ends lost 8 bases and 0 bases respectively, with 14 bases between them. Here the CDR3 reads CASLAYPSSYNEQFF. CDR3 in DNA: TGTGCCAGCCTCGCATACCCAAGCTCCTACAATGAGCAGTTCTTC.

This clonotype was counted a few times. V usage is TRBV27 and J usage is TRBJ1-4, with D possibly being TRBD1 (6 bases). The V end was cut by 0 bases, the J end by 14 bases, with 19 bases between. CDR1 is MNHEY, CDR2 SMNVEV, per germline (reference sequence). This CDR3 region has 15 residues. CDR3 nucleotide sequence: TGTGCCAGCAGTTTATCGTGGGGGGGGCGAAAGTCCCTGTTTTTT. Protein: CASSLSWGGRKSLFF.

This chain joins TRBV6-1 and TRBJ2-7; D ambiguous. The CDR3 length is 13 residues. CDR1 is MNHNS, CDR2 SASEGT, per germline. For the CDR3, the DNA is TGCGCCAGTTCAACCCGAGGCTCCTACGAGCAGTACGTC. Translating gives CASSTRGSYEQYV.

The chain employs TRBV6-6 and TRBJ1-3; 9 bases match TRBD1. The CDR3 is 17 residues long. Germline loops: CDR1 MNHNY, CDR2 SVGAGI (reference sequence). J was trimmed by 4 bases and V by 0 bases; bases with no gene match: 7. CDR3 DNA: TGTGCCAGCAGTTACTCACGGACAGGGGCCGTGGGAAACACCATATATTTT. Its protein product is CASSYSRTGAVGNTIYF.

In this sample, this clonotype turned up a few times. The chain links TRBV7-9 to TRBJ1-2, with 8 bases matching TRBD1. J gave up 5 bases and V 5 bases, and 10 bases lay outside the gene matches. Germline V lookup: CDR1 SEHNR, CDR2 FQNEAQ (reference sequence). The CDR3 is made up of 15 amino acids. CDR3: CASSTAGQDIYGYTF. The CDR3 region has the DNA TGTGCCAGCAGCACCGCGGGACAGGACATATATGGCTACACCTTC.

The chain has TRBV20-1 and TRBJ2-5, with 11 nucleotides matching TRBD2. The CDR3 covers 11 residues. Looked up from germline, CDR1 is DFQATT and CDR2 is SNEGSKA (reference sequence). This CDR3 is CSGTSGKTQYF. The CDR3 DNA follows: TGCAGCGGGACTAGCGGAAAGACCCAGTACTTC.

The J gene is TRBJ1-5, the V gene TRBV20-1, with 7 nucleotides matching TRBD1. The germline V gene encodes CDR1 DFQATT and CDR2 SNEGSKA (reference sequence). The CDR3 totals 16 residues. V was pared by 3 bases and J by 0 bases, with 8 bases of the junction left unmatched. CDR3 residues: CSASKGQFYSNQPQHF. DNA for the CDR3: TGCAGTGCTAGTAAGGGACAGTTCTATAGCAATCAGCCCCAGCATTTT.

The CDR3 nucleotides read TGTGCCAGCAGTATTTTCGGCCCCCGTTCAACCAATGAGCAGTTCTTC. Translation: CASSIFGPRSTNEQFF. This chain uses TRBV7-3 with TRBJ2-1; unclear D gene. Deletions cut 6 bases from V and 6 bases from J, with 21 bases between. The CDR3 spans 16 residues. Germline loops: CDR1 SGHTA, CDR2 FQGTGA.

The chain links TRBV11-3 to TRBJ1-1, with D maybe TRBD1 (5 bases). This CDR3 region has 15 residues. Germline V gives CDR1 SGHNT, CDR2 YENEEA. V was shortened by 2 bases and J by 2 bases, with 12 bases between the two germline ends. DNA for the CDR3: TGTGCCAGCAGCTTAAGCCAGGGACCCAACACTGAAGCTTTCTTT. It encodes CASSLSQGPNTEAFF.

This clonotype has a count of ten or more. The V gene is TRBV27, the J gene TRBJ2-7; D not certain. CDR1 is MNHEY and CDR2 is SMNVEV in the germline V gene (reference sequence). The CDR3 is 10 amino acids. Deletions cut 5 bases from V and 2 bases from J, with 1 base between. CDR3 nucleotide sequence: TGTGCCAGCAGTACCTACGAGCAGTACGTC. As protein: CASSTYEQYV.

This clonotype was counted only a few times. The chain's CDR3 is CASSLNLPSEQFF. In nucleotides, the CDR3 is TGTGCCAGCAGTCTCAATCTCCCTTCTGAGCAGTTCTTC. The chain recombines TRBV12-3 or TRBV12-4 with TRBJ2-1; D is unresolved. Trimming pared 5 bases from V and 9 bases from J, leaving 14 bases between. The CDR3 runs to 13 residues.

The chain recombines TRBV18 with TRBJ1-1, with 8 nucleotides matching TRBD1. The CDR3 loop spans 14 amino acids. Per the germline V gene, CDR1 is KGHSH and CDR2 is LQKENI. The trim removed 3 bases at V and 7 bases at J, leaving 7 bases unmatched. DNA of the CDR3: TGTGCCAGCTCACCGCGGACAGGGTTGCTTGAAGCTTTCTTT. Amino acids: CASSPRTGLLEAFF. Full variable domain (rest looked up from reference TRBV18 and TRBJ1-1): NAGVMQNPRHLVRRRGQEARLRCSPMKGHSHVYWYRQLPEEGLKFMVYLQKENIIDESGMPKERFSAEFPKEGPSILRIQQVVRGDSAAYFCASSPRTGLLEAFFGQGTRLTVV.

Points on this clonotype: Possible read error: a much larger clone is one base away. The chain has TRBV7-9 and TRBJ1-5; 8 bases agree with TRBD1. The CDR3 loop spans 15 amino acids. Per the germline V gene, CDR1 is SEHNR and CDR2 is FQNEAQ (reference sequence). J lost 4 bases, V lost 11 bases, and 13 bases had no gene match. This chain's CDR3 is CAGSPSDRDNQPQHF. For the CDR3, the DNA is TGTGCCGGCTCACCATCGGACAGGGATAATCAGCCCCAGCATTTT.

CDR3 amino acids: CASSPGTGDGQPQHF. CDR3 coding DNA: TGTGCCAGCAGCCCGGGGACAGGGGATGGTCAGCCCCAGCATTTT. The chain combines TRBV7-9 with TRBJ1-5; TRBD1 matches 10 bases. The CDR3 length is 15 residues. V dropped 5 bases and J dropped 6; count of bases not matched to a gene: 7. CDR1 SEHNR and CDR2 FQNEAQ come from the germline V gene (reference sequence). The full variable domain, with the rest looked up from reference TRBV7-9 and TRBJ1-5, is DTGVSQNPRHKITKRGQNVTFRCDPISEHNRLYWYRQTLGQGPEFLTYFQNEAQLEKSRLLSDRFSAERPKGSFSTLEIQRTEQGDSAMYLCASSPGTGDGQPQHFGDGTRLSIL.

The V call is TRBV12-3 or TRBV12-4, the J call TRBJ2-2; no clear D. V lost 6 bases and J lost 0, with 11 bases in between. The length of the CDR3 is 15 residues. The CDR3 spells CASSYDLANTGELFF. The CDR3 bases are TGTGCCAGCAGCTACGACCTGGCGAACACCGGGGAGCTGTTTTTT.

The chain recombines TRBV7-9 with TRBJ2-3; perhaps TRBD1 as D (5 bases). The J call is doubtful: the DNA matches TRBJ1-5 better. This CDR3 contains 11 residues. CDR1 and CDR2 (germline): SEHNR, FQNEAQ (reference sequence). CDR3 loop: CASSPTGTQHF. The CDR3, as DNA: TGTGCCAGCAGCCCCACAGGTACGCAGCATTTT.

V is TRBV4-2 and J is TRBJ2-1, with 9 bases identical to TRBD2. Losses at the gene ends were 0 bases for V and 8 bases for J; bases not matched to a gene: 5. The germline V gene has CDR1 LGHNA and CDR2 YNFKEQ. The CDR3 is 15 amino acids. CDR3 sequence (DNA): TGTGCCAGCAGCCAAGAAGGCGGGGGGGCCGATGAGCAGTTCTTC. It encodes CASSQEGGGADEQFF.

The chain links TRBV7-2 to TRBJ2-1; maybe TRBD1 (7 bases). The germline gives CDR1 SGHTA, CDR2 FQGNSA. V lost 1 base, J lost 7 bases, and 11 bases lay in between. This CDR3 region has 14 residues. CDR3 nucleotides: TGTGCCAGCAGCTTAGAGACAGGGAGGAATGAGCAGTTCTTC. Translated: CASSLETGRNEQFF.

This clonotype was recorded a few times. The rearrangement joins TRBV11-2 to TRBJ2-7; possible D gene TRBD2, 6 bases. The CDR3 sequence is 14 residues long. Trimming pared 3 bases from V and 3 bases from J, leaving 12 bases between. Germline CDR1 is SGHAT and CDR2 is FQNNGV. Here the CDR3 DNA reads TGTGCCAGCAGCTTGGGACTTCAAAGCTACGAGCAGTACGTC. Translated: CASSLGLQSYEQYV.

In the case of this clonotype: Germline and junction disagree at one end, which may indicate a read error. The chain carries TRBV25-1 and TRBJ2-5, with 9 nucleotides matching TRBD1. Germline V CDR1 and CDR2: MGHDK, SYGVNS. There are 14 residues in the CDR3. In nucleotides, the CDR3 is TGTGCCAGCAGTTTCACAGGGGGCGGTGAGAACCAGTACTTC. This codes for CASSFTGGGENQYF.

This clonotype came up many times. The chain is built from TRBV4-1 and TRBJ1-5; D possibly corresponds to TRBD1 (5 bases). The CDR3 runs to 17 residues. Germline V gene lookup returns CDR1 MGHRA and CDR2 YSYEKL. Trimming removed 3 bases from V and 0 bases from J, with 15 bases in between. CDR3 protein: CASSHEGRGNSNQPQHF. DNA for the CDR3: TGCGCCAGCAGCCACGAAGGGAGGGGAAATAGCAATCAGCCCCAGCATTTT.

This clonotype was seen only a few times. The rearrangement links TRBV7-3 to TRBJ1-1; TRBD1 is a possible D gene (6 bases). Germline V CDR1 and CDR2: SGHTA, FQGTGA. Trimming pared 2 bases from V and 4 bases from J, leaving 11 bases between. This CDR3 region has 14 residues. The CDR3 bases are TGTGCCAGCAGCTTACAAACAGGGAGCACTGAAGCTTTCTTT. It is translated as CASSLQTGSTEAFF.